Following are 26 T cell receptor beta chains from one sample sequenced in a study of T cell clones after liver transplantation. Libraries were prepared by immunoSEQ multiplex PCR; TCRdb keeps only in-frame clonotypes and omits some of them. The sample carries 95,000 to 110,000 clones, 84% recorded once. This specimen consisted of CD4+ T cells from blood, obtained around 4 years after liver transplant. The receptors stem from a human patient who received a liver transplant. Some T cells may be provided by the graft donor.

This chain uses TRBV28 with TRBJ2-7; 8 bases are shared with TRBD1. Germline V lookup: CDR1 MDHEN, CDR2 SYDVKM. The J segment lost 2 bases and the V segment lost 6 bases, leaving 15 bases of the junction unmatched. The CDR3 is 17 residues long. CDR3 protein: CASSRGVDRGFPYEQYF. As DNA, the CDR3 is TGTGCCAGCAGCCGAGGGGTCGACAGGGGTTTTCCCTACGAGCAGTACTTC.

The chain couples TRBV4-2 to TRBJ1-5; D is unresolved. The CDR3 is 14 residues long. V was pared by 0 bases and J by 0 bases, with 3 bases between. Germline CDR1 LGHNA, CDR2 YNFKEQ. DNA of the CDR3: TGTGCCAGCAGCCAAGAGGTTAGCAATCAGCCCCAGCATTTT. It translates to CASSQEVSNQPQHF.

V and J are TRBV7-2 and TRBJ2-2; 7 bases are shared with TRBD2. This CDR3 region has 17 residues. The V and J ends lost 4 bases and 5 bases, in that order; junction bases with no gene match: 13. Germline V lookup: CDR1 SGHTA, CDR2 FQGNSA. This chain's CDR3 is CASSSSLLGGRTGELFF. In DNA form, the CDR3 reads TGTGCCAGCAGCTCCTCCCTTTTGGGGGGGAGGACCGGGGAGCTGTTTTTT.

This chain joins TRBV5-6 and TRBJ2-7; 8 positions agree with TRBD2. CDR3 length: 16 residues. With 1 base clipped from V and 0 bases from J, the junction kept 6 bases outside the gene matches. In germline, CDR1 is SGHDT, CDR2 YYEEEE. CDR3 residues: CASSLIAGGLSYEQYF. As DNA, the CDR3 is TGTGCCAGCAGCTTGATTGCGGGAGGCCTCTCCTACGAGCAGTACTTC.

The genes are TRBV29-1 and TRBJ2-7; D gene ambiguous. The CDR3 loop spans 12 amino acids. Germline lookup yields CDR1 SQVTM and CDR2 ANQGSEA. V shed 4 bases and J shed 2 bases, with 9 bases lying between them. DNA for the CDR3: TGCAGCGTTGTGTTAGGTACCTACGAGCAGTACTTC. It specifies CSVVLGTYEQYF.

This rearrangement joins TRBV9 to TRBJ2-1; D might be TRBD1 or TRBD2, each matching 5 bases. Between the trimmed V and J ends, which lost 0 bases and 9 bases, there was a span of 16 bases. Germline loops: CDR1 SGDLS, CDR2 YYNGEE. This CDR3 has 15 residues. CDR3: CASSVGGRAPSEQFF. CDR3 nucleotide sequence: TGTGCCAGCAGCGTAGGGGGGAGAGCACCCAGTGAGCAGTTCTTC.

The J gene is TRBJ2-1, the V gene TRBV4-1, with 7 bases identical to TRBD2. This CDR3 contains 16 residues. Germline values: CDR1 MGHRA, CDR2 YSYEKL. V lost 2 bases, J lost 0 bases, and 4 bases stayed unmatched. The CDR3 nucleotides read TGCGCCAGCAGCCAACCCGGGGGGAGCTCCTACAATGAGCAGTTCTTC. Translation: CASSQPGGSSYNEQFF.

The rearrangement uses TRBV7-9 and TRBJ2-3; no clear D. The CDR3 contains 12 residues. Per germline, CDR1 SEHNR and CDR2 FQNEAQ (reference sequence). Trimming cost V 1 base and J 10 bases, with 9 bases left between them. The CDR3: CASSLGVQPQYF. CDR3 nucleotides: TGTGCCAGCAGCTTAGGAGTACAGCCGCAGTATTTT.

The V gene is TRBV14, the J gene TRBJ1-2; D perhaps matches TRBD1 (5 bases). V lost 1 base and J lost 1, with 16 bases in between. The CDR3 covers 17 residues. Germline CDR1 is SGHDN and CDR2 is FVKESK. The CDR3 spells CASSQGPGQGNNYGYTF. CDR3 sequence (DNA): TGTGCCAGCAGCCAAGGGCCCGGGCAGGGAAATAACTATGGCTACACCTTC.

The DNA of the CDR3 is TGTGCCAGCAGCTCCCGGACCCAGGCCCGAAACACTGAAGCTTTCTTT. It is translated as CASSSRTQARNTEAFF. V usage is TRBV7-8 and J usage is TRBJ1-1; D gene uncertain. The germline gives CDR1 SGHVS, CDR2 FQNEAQ. The CDR3 sequence is 16 residues long. Between the trimmed V and J ends, which lost 4 bases and 2 bases, there was a span of 17 bases.

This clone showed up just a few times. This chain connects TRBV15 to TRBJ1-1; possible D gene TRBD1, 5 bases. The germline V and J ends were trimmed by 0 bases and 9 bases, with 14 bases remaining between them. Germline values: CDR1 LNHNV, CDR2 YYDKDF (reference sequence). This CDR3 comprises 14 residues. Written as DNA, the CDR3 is TGTGCCACCAGCAGAGATGGAGACAGTAGGAAAGCTTTCTTT. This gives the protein CATSRDGDSRKAFF.

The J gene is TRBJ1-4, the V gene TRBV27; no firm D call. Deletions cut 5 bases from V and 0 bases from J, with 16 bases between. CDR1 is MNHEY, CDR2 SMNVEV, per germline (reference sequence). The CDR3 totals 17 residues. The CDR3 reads CASSARPMGATNEKLFF. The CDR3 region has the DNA TGTGCCAGCAGTGCAAGGCCTATGGGAGCAACTAATGAAAAACTGTTTTTT.

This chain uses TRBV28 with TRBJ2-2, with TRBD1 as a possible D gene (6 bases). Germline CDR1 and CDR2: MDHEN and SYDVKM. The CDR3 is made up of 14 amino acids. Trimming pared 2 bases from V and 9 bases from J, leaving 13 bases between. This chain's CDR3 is CASSLLQGFRELFF. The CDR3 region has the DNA TGTGCCAGCAGTTTACTACAGGGTTTCCGGGAGCTGTTTTTT.

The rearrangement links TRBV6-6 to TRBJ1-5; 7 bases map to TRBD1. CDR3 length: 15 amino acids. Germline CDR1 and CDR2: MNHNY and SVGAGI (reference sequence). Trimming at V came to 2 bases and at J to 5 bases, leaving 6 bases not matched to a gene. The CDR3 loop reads CASSYRVGGDQPQHF. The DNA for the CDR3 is TGTGCCAGCAGTTACCGAGTAGGGGGCGATCAGCCCCAGCATTTT.

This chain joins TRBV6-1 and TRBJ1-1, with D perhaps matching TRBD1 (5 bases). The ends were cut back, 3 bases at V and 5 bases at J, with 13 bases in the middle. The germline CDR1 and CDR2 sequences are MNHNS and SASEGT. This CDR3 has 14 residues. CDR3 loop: CASSEKPGRTEAFF. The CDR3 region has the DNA TGTGCCAGCAGTGAGAAGCCAGGGAGGACTGAAGCTTTCTTT.

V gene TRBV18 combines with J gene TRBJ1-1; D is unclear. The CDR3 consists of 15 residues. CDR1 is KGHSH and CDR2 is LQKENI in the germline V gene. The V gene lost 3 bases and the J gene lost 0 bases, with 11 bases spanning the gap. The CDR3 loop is CASSPRDLMNTEAFF. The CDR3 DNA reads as TGTGCCAGCTCACCCCGGGATCTAATGAACACTGAAGCTTTCTTT.

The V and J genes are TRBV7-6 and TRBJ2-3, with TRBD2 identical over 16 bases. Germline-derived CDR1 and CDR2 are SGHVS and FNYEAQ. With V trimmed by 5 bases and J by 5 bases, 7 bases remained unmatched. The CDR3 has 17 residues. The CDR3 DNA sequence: TGTGCCAGCAGCCGTGGGACTAGCGGGGGGGCTCTAGATACGCAGTATTTT. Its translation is CASSRGTSGGALDTQYF.

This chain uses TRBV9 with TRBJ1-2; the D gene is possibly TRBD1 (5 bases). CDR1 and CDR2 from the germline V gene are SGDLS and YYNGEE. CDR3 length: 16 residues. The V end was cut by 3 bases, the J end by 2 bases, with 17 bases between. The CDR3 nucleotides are TGTGCCAGCAGCGCCCAGGGTGGGTACTCAAACTATGGCTACACCTTC. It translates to CASSAQGGYSNYGYTF.

The CDR3 DNA reads TGTGCCAGCAGCTTGGAGGGCGGGGGATTCGGGGCCAACGTCCTGACTTTC. Its translation is CASSLEGGGFGANVLTF. The rearrangement uses TRBV5-8 and TRBJ2-6, with 7 positions matching TRBD2. V was pared by 0 bases and J by 4 bases, with 7 bases of the junction left unmatched. The CDR3 totals 17 residues. CDR1 and CDR2 (germline): SGHTS, YDEGEE.

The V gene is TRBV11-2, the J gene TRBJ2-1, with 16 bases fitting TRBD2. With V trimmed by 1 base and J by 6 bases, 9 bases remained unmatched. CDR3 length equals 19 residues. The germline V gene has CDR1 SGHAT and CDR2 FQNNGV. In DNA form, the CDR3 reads TGTGCCAGCAGCTTAGCTGTGGGACTAGCGGGAGGGGTTGTCAATGAGCAGTTCTTC. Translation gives CASSLAVGLAGGVVNEQFF.

The CDR3 bases are TGTGCCAGCAGCTTAGCGGGACTAGCGGGGGGGTACGAGCAGTACTTC. Encoded protein: CASSLAGLAGGYEQYF. The chain employs TRBV7-2 and TRBJ2-7, with 16 bases lining up with TRBD2. The CDR3 is 16 amino acids. CDR1 is SGHTA and CDR2 is FQGNSA in the germline V gene. Trimming removed 0 bases from V and 4 bases from J; junction bases left unmatched: 0.

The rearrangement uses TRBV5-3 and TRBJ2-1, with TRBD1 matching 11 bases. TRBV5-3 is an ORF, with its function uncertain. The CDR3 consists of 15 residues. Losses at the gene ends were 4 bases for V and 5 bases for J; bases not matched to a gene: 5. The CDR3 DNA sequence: TGTGCCAGAAGCCCAGGACAGGGGGCCCACAATGAGCAGTTCTTC. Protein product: CARSPGQGAHNEQFF.

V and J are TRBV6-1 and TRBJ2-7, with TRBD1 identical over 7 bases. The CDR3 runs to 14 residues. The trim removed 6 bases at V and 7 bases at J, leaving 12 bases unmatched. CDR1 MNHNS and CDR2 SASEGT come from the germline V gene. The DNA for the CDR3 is TGTGCCAGCAGAGATCCGGGACAGCACCGTGAGCAGTACTTC. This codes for CASRDPGQHREQYF.

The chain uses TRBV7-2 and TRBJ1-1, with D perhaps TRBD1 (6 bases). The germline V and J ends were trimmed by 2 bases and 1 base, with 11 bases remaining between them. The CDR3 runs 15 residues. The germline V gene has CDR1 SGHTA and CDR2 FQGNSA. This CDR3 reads CASSLPPTGNTEAFF. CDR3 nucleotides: TGTGCCAGCAGCTTACCCCCGACAGGGAACACTGAAGCTTTCTTT.

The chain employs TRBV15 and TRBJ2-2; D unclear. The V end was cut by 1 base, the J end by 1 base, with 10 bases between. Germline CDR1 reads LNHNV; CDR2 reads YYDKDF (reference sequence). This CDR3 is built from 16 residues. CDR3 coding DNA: TGTGCCACCAGCAGAGGTAGAGTCCTGAACACCGGGGAGCTGTTTTTT. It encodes CATSRGRVLNTGELFF.

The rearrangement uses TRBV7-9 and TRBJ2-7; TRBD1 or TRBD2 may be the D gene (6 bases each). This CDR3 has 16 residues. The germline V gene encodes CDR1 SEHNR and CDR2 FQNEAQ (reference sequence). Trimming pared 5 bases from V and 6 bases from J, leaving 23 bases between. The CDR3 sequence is CASSRTGGTIDTEQYF. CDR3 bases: TGTGCCAGCAGCCGGACCGGGGGCACGATAGATACCGAGCAGTACTTC.